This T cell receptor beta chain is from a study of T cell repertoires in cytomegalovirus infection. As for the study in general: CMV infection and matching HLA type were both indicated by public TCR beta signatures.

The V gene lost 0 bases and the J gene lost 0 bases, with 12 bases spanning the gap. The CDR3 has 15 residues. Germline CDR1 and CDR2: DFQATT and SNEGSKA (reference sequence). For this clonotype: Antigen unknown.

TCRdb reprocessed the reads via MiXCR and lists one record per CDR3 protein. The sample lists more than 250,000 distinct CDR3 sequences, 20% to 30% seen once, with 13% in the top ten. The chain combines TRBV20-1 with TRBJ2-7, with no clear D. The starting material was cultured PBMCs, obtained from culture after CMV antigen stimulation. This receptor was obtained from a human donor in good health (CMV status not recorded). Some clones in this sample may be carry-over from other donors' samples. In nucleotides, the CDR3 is TGCAGTGCTAGAGAGCCCAGGACCGTCTCCTACGAGCAGTACTTC. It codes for CSAREPRTVSYEQYF.